The 28 T cell receptor beta chains presented below share a single source sample, sequenced in a study of T cell repertoires in cytomegalovirus infection. TCRdb re-analysed the reads in MiXCR, keeping a single row per CDR3 protein. The sample records about 900,000 distinct CDR3 sequences, about a third being singletons. These receptors have no known antigen. Material: cultured CD8+ T cells from PBMCs, obtained from culture after CMV antigen stimulation. Receptor source: a human donor in good health (CMV status not recorded). Some clones in this sample may be carry-over from other donors' samples.

This clonotype showed up just once. The chain combines TRBV19 with TRBJ1-4; 9 nucleotides agree with TRBD1. With V trimmed by 6 bases and J by 6 bases, 8 bases remained unmatched. Germline CDR1 is LNHDA and CDR2 is SQIVND (reference sequence). The CDR3 is made up of 15 amino acids. For the CDR3, the DNA is TGTGCCAGTAGAACCCGACAGGGGGGCCATGAAAAACTGTTTTTT. As protein: CASRTRQGGHEKLFF. Variable domain in full (rest from reference TRBV19 and TRBJ1-4): DGGITQSPKYLFRKEGQNVTLSCEQNLNHDAMYWYRQDPGQGLRLIYYSQIVNDFQKGDIAEGYSVSREKKESFPLTVTSAQKNPTAFYLCASRTRQGGHEKLFFGSGTQLSVL.

There are many counts of this clonotype. This chain uses TRBV7-9 with TRBJ1-3; 7 bases match TRBD1. The CDR3 extends over 16 amino acids. The V and J ends lost 3 bases and 6 bases, in that order; junction bases with no gene match: 11. CDR1 and CDR2 (germline): SEHNR, FQNEAQ (reference sequence). CDR3 nucleotides: TGTGCCAGCAGCTTCGCGACAGGGACAGTAGTAAACACCATATATTTT. It specifies CASSFATGTVVNTIYF.

The J gene is TRBJ2-1, the V gene TRBV27; D remains ambiguous. The CDR3 is 16 amino acids. Trimming stripped 2 bases from V and 0 bases from J, with 11 bases between. Per the germline V gene, CDR1 is MNHEY and CDR2 is SMNVEV (reference sequence). The CDR3 nucleotides read TGTGCCAGCAGTTTAACCGCGGTGAGCTCCTACAATGAGCAGTTCTTC. This codes for CASSLTAVSSYNEQFF.

This clonotype was counted a few times. The V and J genes are TRBV7-9 and TRBJ2-5; D perhaps matches TRBD2 (6 bases). This CDR3 contains 16 residues. In germline, CDR1 is SEHNR, CDR2 FQNEAQ (reference sequence). Trimming cost V 5 bases and J 1 base, with 17 bases left between them. The CDR3 DNA reads TGTGCCAGCAGCCGGCCGGGACTTCCCGGCCAAGAGACCCAGTACTTC. Protein sequence: CASSRPGLPGQETQYF.

The genes are TRBV2 and TRBJ2-5, with 9 bases matching TRBD2. Germline assignment: CDR1 SNHLY and CDR2 FYNNEI. Losses at the gene ends were 3 bases for V and 5 bases for J; bases not matched to a gene: 10. There are 16 residues in the CDR3. CDR3 sequence reads: CASSDLAGLPFETQYF. In DNA, the CDR3 is TGTGCCAGCAGTGACCTAGCGGGGCTCCCTTTTGAGACCCAGTACTTC.

In this sample, this clonotype turned up many times. J is TRBJ1-5 and V is TRBV6-1; D not certain. Germline lookup yields CDR1 MNHNS and CDR2 SASEGT. The ends were cut back, 4 bases at V and 11 bases at J, with 12 bases in the middle. This CDR3 is 12 amino acids long. DNA of the CDR3: TGTGCCAGCAGTGCCGGGAAACAGTCCCAGCATTTT. It is translated as CASSAGKQSQHF.

This clonotype was detected only a few times. The chain has TRBV7-6 and TRBJ2-3; D unresolved. Germline V gene data show CDR1 as SGHVS and CDR2 as FNYEAQ. This CDR3 comprises 14 residues. The V and J ends lost 1 base and 0 bases respectively, with 5 bases between them. The CDR3 DNA is TGTGCCAGCAGCTTAGAGGACAGCACAGATACGCAGTATTTT. This translates into CASSLEDSTDTQYF.

The chain couples TRBV24-1 to TRBJ1-1; TRBD1 agrees at 8 bases. Germline V gene sequence: CDR1 KGHDR, CDR2 SFDVKD. There are 14 residues in the CDR3. J lost 9 bases, V lost 4 bases, and 9 bases had no gene match. The chain's CDR3 is CATSDTTGTGKAFF. The CDR3 DNA is TGTGCCACCAGTGACACAACCGGGACAGGAAAAGCTTTCTTT.

This clonotype was seen at least ten times. This chain links TRBV5-6 with TRBJ2-1; TRBD2 aligns across 14 bases. Germline V CDR1 and CDR2: SGHDT, YYEEEE. V was pared by 3 bases and J by 10 bases, with 3 bases of the junction left unmatched. CDR3 length equals 14 residues. The CDR3 loop is CASSYGLAGGEQFF. CDR3 coding DNA: TGTGCCAGCAGCTACGGACTAGCGGGGGGAGAGCAGTTCTTC. Full variable domain (outside the CDR3, taken from reference TRBV5-6 and TRBJ2-1): DAGVTQSPTHLIKTRGQQVTLRCSPKSGHDTVSWYQQALGQGPQFIFQYYEEEERQRGNFPDRFSGHQFPNYSSELNVNALLLGDSALYLCASSYGLAGGEQFFGPGTRLTVL.

This clonotype was recorded at least ten times. V usage is TRBV7-9 and J usage is TRBJ2-7; no reliable D call. CDR1 SEHNR and CDR2 FQNEAQ come from the germline V gene (reference sequence). With 6 bases removed from V and 1 base from J, the gap between germline ends came to 7 bases. This CDR3 has 12 amino acids. CDR3 loop: CASRDASYEQYF. The CDR3 bases are TGTGCCAGCAGGGATGCGTCCTACGAGCAGTACTTC. Full variable domain (remainder filled in from reference TRBV7-9 and TRBJ2-7): DTGVSQNPRHKITKRGQNVTFRCDPISEHNRLYWYRQTLGQGPEFLTYFQNEAQLEKSRLLSDRFSAERPKGSFSTLEIQRTEQGDSAMYLCASRDASYEQYFGPGTRLTVT.

This clonotype was counted between two and nine times. The chain uses TRBV27 and TRBJ2-1; possibly TRBD1 for D (6 bases). With 5 bases removed from V and 0 bases from J, the gap between germline ends came to 14 bases. Germline V gene sequence: CDR1 MNHEY, CDR2 SMNVEV (reference sequence). The CDR3 consists of 16 residues. The CDR3 here is CASSVDRPSSYNEQFF. CDR3 nucleotides: TGTGCCAGCAGTGTGGACAGACCTAGCTCCTACAATGAGCAGTTCTTC.

This rearrangement joins TRBV27 to TRBJ1-5; D possibly corresponds to TRBD1 (6 bases). Trimming removed 5 bases at V and 2 bases at J, with 16 bases between. The germline V gene has CDR1 MNHEY and CDR2 SMNVEV (reference sequence). The length of the CDR3 is 16 residues. The chain's CDR3 is CASSPRQTGGNQPQHF. CDR3 DNA: TGTGCCAGCAGTCCCCGACAGACAGGAGGCAATCAGCCCCAGCATTTT.

There are a few counts of this clonotype. V and J are TRBV7-9 and TRBJ1-2, with a tentative D call TRBD1 (5 bases). Trimming took off 11 bases at V and 4 bases at J, with 17 bases between the two ends. Germline CDR1 is SEHNR and CDR2 is FQNEAQ (reference sequence). The CDR3 extends over 13 amino acids. CDR3 sequence (DNA): TGTGCCGAATTCCCCGGCGGGGGCTATGGCTACACCTTC. Protein: CAEFPGGGYGYTF.

This clonotype has more than one count but fewer than ten. The chain has TRBV7-9 and TRBJ2-7, with D perhaps TRBD1 or TRBD2 (5 bases each). CDR1 and CDR2 (germline): SEHNR, FQNEAQ (reference sequence). This CDR3 has 15 amino acids. V gave up 5 bases and J gave up 2 bases, with 16 bases separating them. The CDR3 loop is CASSAPWDEAYEQYV. The CDR3 DNA follows: TGTGCCAGCAGCGCACCGTGGGACGAAGCCTACGAGCAGTACGTC.

This clonotype was observed a handful of times. The chain combines TRBV12-3 or TRBV12-4 with TRBJ2-1, with a tentative D call TRBD1 (7 bases). The CDR3 loop spans 16 amino acids. The V end lost 6 bases, the J end lost 3 bases, and 18 bases lay between the germline ends. CDR3 in amino acids: CASRGEEGQLYNEQFF. CDR3 nucleotides: TGTGCCAGCAGGGGGGAGGAGGGACAGCTCTACAATGAGCAGTTCTTC.

J is TRBJ2-5 and V is TRBV15, with D tentatively TRBD2 (7 bases). The CDR3 loop spans 14 amino acids. Germline CDR1 reads LNHNV; CDR2 reads YYDKDF (reference sequence). With 1 base removed from V and 5 bases from J, the gap between germline ends came to 11 bases. Here the CDR3 DNA reads TGTGCCACCAGCAGAGCGGGGGGCCGGGAGACCCAGTACTTC. It translates to CATSRAGGRETQYF. The entire variable domain, with the rest obtained from reference TRBV15 and TRBJ2-5, is as follows: DAMVIQNPRYQVTQFGKPVTLSCSQTLNHNVMYWYQQKSSQAPKLLFHYYDKDFNNEADTPDNFQSRRPNTSFCFLDIRSPGLGDTAMYLCATSRAGGRETQYFGPGTRLLVL.

The V and J genes are TRBV7-6 and TRBJ1-6; 7 bases are shared with TRBD1. The CDR3 contains 14 residues. CDR1 and CDR2 from the germline V gene are SGHVS and FNYEAQ. Trimming removed 5 bases from V and 5 bases from J; junction bases left unmatched: 3. DNA of the CDR3: TGTGCCAGCAGCGTCGGACAGGATAATTCACCCCTCCACTTT. As protein: CASSVGQDNSPLHF.

The chain couples TRBV4-3 to TRBJ2-1; D assignment may be TRBD1 or TRBD2 (5 bases each). Trimming shortened V by 1 base and J by 2 bases, and 9 bases separated the two germline ends. CDR3 length: 15 amino acids. Germline lookup yields CDR1 LGHNA and CDR2 YSLEER. CDR3 sequence reads: CASSQGGTPYNEQFF. CDR3 nucleotides: TGCGCCAGCAGCCAAGGGGGGACCCCCTACAATGAGCAGTTCTTC.

This clonotype was seen only a few times. The chain uses TRBV19 and TRBJ2-1; a weak D match, TRBD2 (5 bases). Germline V gene lookup returns CDR1 LNHDA and CDR2 SQIVND (reference sequence). The V end was cut by 4 bases, the J end by 6 bases, with 19 bases between. The CDR3 loop spans 16 amino acids. CDR3: CASSTPERPLPNEQFF. CDR3 DNA sequence: TGTGCCAGTAGTACCCCAGAGCGGCCTTTACCCAATGAGCAGTTCTTC.

V and J are TRBV12-3 or TRBV12-4 and TRBJ2-5, with D perhaps matching TRBD1 or TRBD2 (5 bases each). The ends were cut back, 3 bases at V and 1 base at J, with 12 bases in the middle. This CDR3 comprises 15 residues. The CDR3 nucleotides are TGTGCCAGCAGTTTTGAGGGGAAATTCCAAGAGACCCAGTACTTC. Protein: CASSFEGKFQETQYF.

The sample holds a few counts of this clonotype. The gene calls are TRBV20-1 and TRBJ1-1; D is unclear. Trimming took 1 base from V and 0 from J, leaving 15 bases between them. CDR3 length equals 16 residues. Germline V gene lookup returns CDR1 DFQATT and CDR2 SNEGSKA (reference sequence). The CDR3 DNA reads TGCAGTGCTAGAGTCGGACGAATGCTCATGAACACTGAAGCTTTCTTT. Amino acids: CSARVGRMLMNTEAFF.

The table lists this clonotype with a few counts. V usage is TRBV19 and J usage is TRBJ2-3; D might be TRBD2 (5 bases). Trimming removed 6 bases at V and 0 bases at J, with 13 bases between. The CDR3 is 15 residues long. The germline gives CDR1 LNHDA, CDR2 SQIVND (reference sequence). CDR3 amino acids: CASRPREPSTDTQYF. CDR3 in DNA: TGTGCCAGTAGGCCCCGGGAACCTAGCACAGATACGCAGTATTTT.

This clonotype appeared many times. The chain has TRBV7-6 and TRBJ2-3; TRBD2 aligns across 7 bases. Germline loops: CDR1 SGHVS, CDR2 FNYEAQ. After removal of 5 bases from V and 6 bases from J, the junction contained 8 bases not matched to a gene. This CDR3 region has 14 residues. CDR3 DNA: TGTGCCAGCAGCCGGGCAGCGGGGCCTGATACGCAGTATTTT. Its translation is CASSRAAGPDTQYF.

This clonotype has just a few counts. V and J are TRBV10-3 and TRBJ2-7; 11 nucleotides match TRBD1. The germline gives CDR1 ENHRY, CDR2 SYGVKD. Trimming removed 5 bases from V and 5 bases from J; junction bases left unmatched: 8. The CDR3 sequence is 15 residues long. The CDR3 reads CAISTSGTGGNEQYF. In nucleotides, the CDR3 is TGTGCCATCAGTACCTCCGGGACAGGGGGGAACGAGCAGTACTTC.

The chain joins TRBV28 to TRBJ2-7; tentatively, D is TRBD1 (6 bases). This CDR3 spans 13 amino acids. CDR1 and CDR2 (germline): MDHEN, SYDVKM. V shed 6 bases and J shed 4 bases, with 13 bases lying between them. The CDR3 protein is CASRETGQYEQYV. DNA for the CDR3: TGTGCCAGCAGGGAAACAGGGCAGTACGAGCAGTACGTC.

The V call is TRBV6-5, the J call TRBJ2-5; 16 nucleotides align to TRBD2. The CDR3 spans 19 residues. The ends lost 1 base at V and 5 bases at J; junction bases unmatched: 10. Germline V gene lookup returns CDR1 MNHEY and CDR2 SVGAGI. The CDR3 bases are TGTGCCAGCAGTTACTTCTTACCTGGGACTAGCGGGGGGGACGAGACCCAGTACTTC. Translation gives CASSYFLPGTSGGDETQYF.

This clonotype was found many times. The chain has TRBV7-2 and TRBJ2-3, with D maybe TRBD1 (5 bases). CDR1 and CDR2 from the germline V gene are SGHTA and FQGNSA. The length of the CDR3 is 13 residues. V dropped 5 bases and J dropped 3 bases, with 9 bases sitting between them. CDR3 nucleotide sequence: TGTGCCAGCAGCCTCAGACAGACAGATACGCAGTATTTT. Its translation is CASSLRQTDTQYF.

This clonotype was detected only a few times. The CDR3: CASSLPSQTQTQYF. CDR3 bases: TGTGCCAGCAGTTTACCCTCCCAAACGCAGACCCAGTACTTC. The V and J genes are TRBV12-3 or TRBV12-4 and TRBJ2-5, with no clear D. The CDR3 runs 14 residues. The V end was cut by 2 bases, the J end by 6 bases, with 13 bases between.